This TCR beta chain comes out of a study of PD-1 blockade in mismatch repair-deficient tumors. Overall study results and limits: After pembrolizumab, tumor-resident clones rose rapidly, then generally contracted before radiologic responses.

Every patient had mismatch repair deficiency by PCR or immunohistochemistry. TCR sequencing covered a few patients who responded to pembrolizumab. Clones were read by immunoSEQ multiplex PCR, and TCRdb kept only the in-frame ones, dropping some. This table has 60,000 to 70,000 clones, around 88% appearing once. Concerning this clone itself: Its cognate antigen is unknown.

This receptor was obtained from an adult with mismatch repair-deficient cancer. Source: peripheral blood, taken 52 weeks after starting pembrolizumab.

The CDR3 region has the DNA TGCGCCAGCAGCCTAGCATTATCCGGGACTAGCGGGAGGAATTACGAGCAGTACTTC. This codes for CASSLALSGTSGRNYEQYF. This chain connects TRBV5-1 to TRBJ2-7, with 15 bases aligning to TRBD2. V was pared by 4 bases and J by 4 bases, with 15 bases of the junction left unmatched. The CDR3 sequence is 19 residues long. Germline CDR1 and CDR2: SGHRS and YFSETQ.